One T cell receptor beta chain is described in this entry. Study processing details: Reference gene primer amplification gave estimated nucleated cell counts. Profiling relied on immunoSEQ multiplex PCR, and the TCRdb table lists in-frame clones only, not all of them. V and J calls and clone size are copied from that table; D and trimming were computed from the DNA. The sample holds about 440,000 clones; nearly 90% are singletons and the top ten take approximately 2%. Clinical history reported by participants formed the basis on which cohorts were assigned. The record originates from a study of blood T cell repertoires in COVID-19. Study overall: COVID-19 samples collected from the United States, Italy and Spain covered acute and convalescent phases. T cells, B-cell-depleted T cells, or PBMCs provided the cDNA or gDNA that served as material.

The CDR3 is made up of 15 amino acids. V was cut by 0 bases and J by 0 bases, with 9 bases left in between. Germline V gene lookup returns CDR1 SGDLS and CDR2 YYNGEE. The sample consisted of PBMCs or T cells enriched from blood (not recorded which). The genes are TRBV9 and TRBJ1-1; D gene ambiguous. The sequence was collected from a woman younger than 35 with acute COVID-19. CDR3 in amino acids: CASSVEPGMNTEAFF. The CDR3 DNA reads TGTGCCAGCAGCGTAGAGCCCGGGATGAACACTGAAGCTTTCTTT.